This is a list of T cell receptor beta chains from one sample in a study of blood T cell repertoires in COVID-19. Assay used: immunoSEQ multiplex PCR; TCRdb lists only in-frame clones, some missing. The sample records more than 95,000 clones, about 76% being singletons. Sample: peripheral blood. Receptors originate from a man older than 75 with acute or convalescent COVID-19. CDR3s leave out the opening cysteine and the closing phenylalanine or tryptophan.

V gene	J gene	CDR3 protein
TRBV13	TRBJ2-2	ASSLSSPAGELF
TRBV27	TRBJ2-2	ASSSDREYTGELF
TRBV3-1/TRBV3-2	TRBJ2-1	ASSQRGLRLDEQF
TRBV2	TRBJ2-1	ASSETSGSENEQF
TRBV12-3/TRBV12-4	TRBJ1-2	ASSQGAWYGYT
TRBV7-9	TRBJ1-6	ASTAWTTGVSPLH
TRBV7-7	TRBJ1-3	ASQDGGPYSGNTIY
TRBV29-1	TRBJ2-1	SGDPGTAREQF
TRBV9	TRBJ2-2	ASSVRWGLAGGDTGELF
TRBV6-5	TRBJ2-7	ASSFDRVRKQY
TRBV9	TRBJ1-4	ASSDGQGYEKLF
TRBV28	TRBJ2-7	ASSPGRGAMD
TRBV28	TRBJ1-6	ASSEGQSNSPLH
TRBV9	TRBJ2-1	ASSVSGSSYNEQF
TRBV7-8	TRBJ1-2	ASSAGQFYGYT
TRBV5-8	TRBJ1-3	ASKGAGNTIY
TRBV12-5	TRBJ1-5	ASGNRGNQPQH
TRBV11-2	TRBJ1-1	ASSLEVRANTEAF
TRBV5-1	TRBJ2-1	ASSAGRGGNEQF
TRBV7-9	TRBJ2-7	ASSSRDSAYEQY
TRBV11-2	TRBJ1-4	ASSTTAQGGNEKLF
TRBV7-8	TRBJ2-7	ASSLVRTSQFDEQY
TRBV27	TRBJ2-7	ASSGTQAVEQY
TRBV18	TRBJ1-1	ASSPQGARNGEAF
TRBV28	TRBJ2-5	ASSPGTGVGETQY
TRBV5-1	TRBJ1-1	ASSWDSVNTEAF
TRBV19	TRBJ2-5	ASGGQETQY
TRBV5-1	TRBJ1-1	ASSFGTGARGMNTEAF
TRBV4-1	TRBJ2-3	ASTSLGGDTQY
TRBV30	TRBJ1-1	AWKIQGIRAEAF
TRBV7-8	TRBJ1-4	ASSLGGGREKLF
TRBV5-1	TRBJ1-2	ASSLGPDYGYT
TRBV10-1	TRBJ1-3	ASSEDKAGNTIY
TRBV7-9	TRBJ2-5	ASSFSETQY
TRBV5-5	TRBJ2-6	ASSPITGANVLT
TRBV19	TRBJ1-2	ASSTQGATNYGYT
TRBV2	TRBJ2-3	ASSDGRLTDTQY
TRBV4-3	TRBJ1-1	ASSQWTGRAEAF
TRBV28	TRBJ1-2	ASSLSQGSYGYT
TRBV2	TRBJ1-1	ASRATGFEAF
TRBV2	TRBJ2-6	ASSKQQTGANVLT
TRBV3-1/TRBV3-2	TRBJ2-5	ASSQDLQGAEETQY
TRBV5-1	TRBJ2-3	ASSLEAGLAGVATDTQY
TRBV7-9	TRBJ1-1	ASSPYLGTEAF
TRBV9	TRBJ2-1	ASSPRPGTSGAYNEQF
TRBV5-4	TRBJ1-4	ASSLGTGIGEKLF
TRBV28	TRBJ1-5	ASSFGVWSNQPQH
TRBV30	TRBJ2-2	AWSHGGNTGELF
TRBV28	TRBJ2-6	ASSSGTGGGGANVLT
TRBV7-8	TRBJ1-1	ASSSQDRGLTEAF
TRBV15	TRBJ1-3	ATSRRGDSGNTIY
TRBV6-6	TRBJ2-3	ASSYQETDTQY
TRBV2	TRBJ2-6	ASSGQGGANVLT
TRBV6-2/TRBV6-3	TRBJ2-3	ASSYRLADHTDTQY
TRBV19	TRBJ2-3	ASRGLLAGGTDTQY
TRBV18	TRBJ1-2	ASSRDRDGYT
TRBV5-1	TRBJ1-2	ASSLALTGENYGYT
TRBV6-5	TRBJ1-1	ASSLPGLEAF
TRBV7-9	TRBJ2-7	ASSAWDRGFYEQY